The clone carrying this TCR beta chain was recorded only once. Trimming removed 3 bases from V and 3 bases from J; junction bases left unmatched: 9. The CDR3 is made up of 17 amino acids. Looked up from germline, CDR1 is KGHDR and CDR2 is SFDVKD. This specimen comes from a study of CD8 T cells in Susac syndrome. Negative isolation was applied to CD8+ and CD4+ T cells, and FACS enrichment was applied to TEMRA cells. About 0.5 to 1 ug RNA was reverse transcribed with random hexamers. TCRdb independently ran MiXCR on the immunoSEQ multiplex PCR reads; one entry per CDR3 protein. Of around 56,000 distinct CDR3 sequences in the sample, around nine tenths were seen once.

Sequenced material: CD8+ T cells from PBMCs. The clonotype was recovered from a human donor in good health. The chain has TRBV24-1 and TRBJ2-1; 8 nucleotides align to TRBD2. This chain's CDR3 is CATSDGFGSGGYNEQFF. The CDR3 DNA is TGTGCCACCAGTGATGGATTCGGGAGCGGGGGCTACAATGAGCAGTTCTTC.